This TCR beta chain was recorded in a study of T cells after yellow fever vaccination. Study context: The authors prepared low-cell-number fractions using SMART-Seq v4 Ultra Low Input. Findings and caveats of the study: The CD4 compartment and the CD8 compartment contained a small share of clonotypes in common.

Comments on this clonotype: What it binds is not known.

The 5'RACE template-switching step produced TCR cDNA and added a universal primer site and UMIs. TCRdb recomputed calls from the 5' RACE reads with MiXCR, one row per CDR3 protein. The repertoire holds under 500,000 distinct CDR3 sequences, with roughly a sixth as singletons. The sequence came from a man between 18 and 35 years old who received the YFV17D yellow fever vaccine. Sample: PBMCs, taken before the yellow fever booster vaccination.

The CDR3 sequence: CASSLVPGEQYF. The CDR3 DNA sequence: TGCGCCAGCAGCTTGGTGCCCGGGGAGCAGTACTTC. The chain couples TRBV5-1 to TRBJ2-7; D unclear. Trimming cost V 0 bases and J 7 bases, with 8 bases left between them. The CDR3 length is 12 residues. Germline values: CDR1 SGHRS, CDR2 YFSETQ.